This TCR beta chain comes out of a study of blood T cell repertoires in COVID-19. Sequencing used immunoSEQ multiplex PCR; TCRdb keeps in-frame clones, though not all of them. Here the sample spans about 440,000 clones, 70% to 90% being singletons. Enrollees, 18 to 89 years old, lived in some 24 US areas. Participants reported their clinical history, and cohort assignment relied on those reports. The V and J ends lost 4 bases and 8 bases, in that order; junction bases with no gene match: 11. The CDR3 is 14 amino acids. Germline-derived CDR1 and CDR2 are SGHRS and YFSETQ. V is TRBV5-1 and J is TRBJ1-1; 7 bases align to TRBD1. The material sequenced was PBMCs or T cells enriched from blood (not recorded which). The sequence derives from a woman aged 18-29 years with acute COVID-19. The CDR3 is CASSPPGDSLEAFF. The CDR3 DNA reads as TGCGCCAGCAGCCCCCCTGGGGACAGTCTAGAAGCTTTCTTT.